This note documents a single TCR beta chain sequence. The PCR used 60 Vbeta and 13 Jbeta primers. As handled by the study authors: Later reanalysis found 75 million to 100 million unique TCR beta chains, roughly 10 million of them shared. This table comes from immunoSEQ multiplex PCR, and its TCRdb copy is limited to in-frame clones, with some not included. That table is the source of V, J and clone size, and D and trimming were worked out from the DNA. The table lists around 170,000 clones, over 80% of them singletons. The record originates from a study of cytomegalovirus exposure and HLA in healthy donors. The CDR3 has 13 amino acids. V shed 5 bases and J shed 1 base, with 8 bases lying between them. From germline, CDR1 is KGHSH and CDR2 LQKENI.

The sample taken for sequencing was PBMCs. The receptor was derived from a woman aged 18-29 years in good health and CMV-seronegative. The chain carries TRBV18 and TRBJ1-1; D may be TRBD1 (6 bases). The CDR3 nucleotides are TGTGCCAGCTCAAGGACAGAGAACACTGAAGCTTTCTTT. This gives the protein CASSRTENTEAFF. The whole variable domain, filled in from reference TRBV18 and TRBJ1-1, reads NAGVMQNPRHLVRRRGQEARLRCSPMKGHSHVYWYRQLPEEGLKFMVYLQKENIIDESGMPKERFSAEFPKEGPSILRIQQVVRGDSAAYFCASSRTENTEAFFGQGTRLTVV.